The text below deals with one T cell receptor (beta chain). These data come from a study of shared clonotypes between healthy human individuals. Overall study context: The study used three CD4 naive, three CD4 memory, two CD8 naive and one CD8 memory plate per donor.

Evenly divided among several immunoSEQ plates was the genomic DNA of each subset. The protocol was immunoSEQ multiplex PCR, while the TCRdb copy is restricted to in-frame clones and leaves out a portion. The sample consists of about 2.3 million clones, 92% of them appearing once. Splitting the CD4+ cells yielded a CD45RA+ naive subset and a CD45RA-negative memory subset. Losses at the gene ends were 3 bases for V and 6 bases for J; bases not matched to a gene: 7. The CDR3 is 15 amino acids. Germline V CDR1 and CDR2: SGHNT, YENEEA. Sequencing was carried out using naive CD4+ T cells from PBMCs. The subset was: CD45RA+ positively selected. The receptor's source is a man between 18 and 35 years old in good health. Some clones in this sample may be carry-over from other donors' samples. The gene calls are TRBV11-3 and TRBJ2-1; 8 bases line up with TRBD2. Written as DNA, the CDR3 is TGTGCCAGCAGCTTTCGAACCAGCGGGAGCAATGAGCAGTTCTTC. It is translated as CASSFRTSGSNEQFF.